These 27 T cell receptor beta chains were sequenced from one sample in a study of cytomegalovirus exposure and HLA in healthy donors. Primers: 60 Vbeta forward and 13 Jbeta reverse. Clones were read by immunoSEQ multiplex PCR, and TCRdb kept only the in-frame ones, dropping some. This sample's table has tens of thousands of clones. What was sequenced was PBMCs. The receptors here all came from a man in his forties or fifties in good health and CMV-seropositive.

The chain combines TRBV6-1 with TRBJ2-4; no definite D call. V lost 11 bases and J 8 bases, leaving 13 bases between the germline ends. The V gene's germline CDR1 is MNHNS and CDR2 SASEGT. This CDR3 spans 11 amino acids. In DNA, the CDR3 is TGTGCCTGCGGCCATGGGTACATTCAGTACTTC. Translation: CACGHGYIQYF.

This chain joins TRBV19 and TRBJ1-1; no clear D. Trimming removed 7 bases from V and 0 bases from J, with 15 bases in between. This CDR3 region has 15 residues. CDR1 LNHDA and CDR2 SQIVND come from the germline V gene (reference sequence). This CDR3 reads CASTPRAPLNTEAFF. DNA of the CDR3: TGTGCCAGTACCCCCCGAGCGCCACTGAACACTGAAGCTTTCTTT.

The chain carries TRBV5-8 and TRBJ1-1; D remains ambiguous. CDR3 length equals 14 residues. V was pared by 4 bases and J by 0 bases, with 10 bases between. CDR1 and CDR2 from the germline V gene are SGHTS and YDEGEE. CDR3 coding DNA: TGTGCCAGCAGCCCAAAAGGAGTGAACACTGAAGCTTTCTTT. This translates into CASSPKGVNTEAFF.

The gene calls are TRBV18 and TRBJ1-2, with a weak D call TRBD1 (6 bases). V was cut by 2 bases and J by 0 bases, with 7 bases left in between. Germline assignment: CDR1 KGHSH and CDR2 LQKENI. The CDR3 loop spans 14 amino acids. The CDR3 bases are TGTGCCAGCTCACCAACAGGGACTAACTATGGCTACACCTTC. The encoded protein is CASSPTGTNYGYTF. Looking up the rest from reference TRBV18 and TRBJ1-2 gives the full variable domain: NAGVMQNPRHLVRRRGQEARLRCSPMKGHSHVYWYRQLPEEGLKFMVYLQKENIIDESGMPKERFSAEFPKEGPSILRIQQVVRGDSAAYFCASSPTGTNYGYTFGSGTRLTVV.

The J gene is TRBJ2-5, the V gene TRBV4-1; D might be TRBD2 (6 bases). Germline V lookup: CDR1 MGHRA, CDR2 YSYEKL. Trimming removed 0 bases at V and 0 bases at J, with 11 bases between. The CDR3 covers 16 residues. As DNA, the CDR3 is TGCGCCAGCAGCCAAGATCTCTGGGACTACCAAGAGACCCAGTACTTC. Translation: CASSQDLWDYQETQYF.

Worth noting for this clone: The same CDR3 arises from other DNA sequences in this sample as well. The chain has TRBV5-1 and TRBJ1-5, with D unclear. The CDR3 has 14 amino acids. Germline assignment: CDR1 SGHRS and CDR2 YFSETQ. V was clipped by 0 bases and J by 1 base, with 5 bases between them. The DNA for the CDR3 is TGCGCCAGCAGCTTGGGAGAGAGCAATCAGCCCCAGCATTTT. Translating gives CASSLGESNQPQHF.

V usage is TRBV30 and J usage is TRBJ2-7; D uncertain. This CDR3 contains 11 residues. The V gene's germline CDR1 is GTSNPN and CDR2 SVGIG (reference sequence). Trimming stripped 5 bases from V and 6 bases from J, with 11 bases between. The CDR3 DNA follows: TGTGCCTGGGACGACTTCGGCGAGCAGTACTTC. This sequence encodes CAWDDFGEQYF.

CDR3: CASSILAGSTDTQYF. DNA of the CDR3: TGTGCCAGCAGCATACTAGCGGGTAGCACAGATACGCAGTATTTT. This rearrangement joins TRBV11-2 to TRBJ2-3; 9 bases agree with TRBD2. Germline loops: CDR1 SGHAT, CDR2 FQNNGV. J was trimmed by 0 bases and V by 5 bases; bases with no gene match: 3. The CDR3 extends over 15 amino acids. Full variable domain (rest looked up from reference TRBV11-2 and TRBJ2-3): EAGVAQSPRYKIIEKRQSVAFWCNPISGHATLYWYQQILGQGPKLLIQFQNNGVVDDSQLPKDRFSAERLKGVDSTLKIQPAKLEDSAVYLCASSILAGSTDTQYFGPGTRLTVL.

The chain joins TRBV18 to TRBJ2-3; TRBD2 might be the D (6 bases). The V end lost 2 bases, the J end lost 0 bases, and 6 bases lay between the germline ends. The CDR3 totals 14 residues. The germline CDR1 and CDR2 sequences are KGHSH and LQKENI. Written as DNA, the CDR3 is TGTGCCAGCTCACCAGGGACTAGCACAGATACGCAGTATTTT. Protein product: CASSPGTSTDTQYF.

V is TRBV4-3 and J is TRBJ2-3, with D possibly being TRBD2 (6 bases). Germline V gene lookup returns CDR1 LGHNA and CDR2 YSLEER. Trimming took 3 bases from V and 0 from J, leaving 10 bases between them. This CDR3 has 15 amino acids. CDR3 nucleotides: TGCGCCAGCAGCCAGGAGGGCAGGAGCACAGATACGCAGTATTTT. Amino acid sequence: CASSQEGRSTDTQYF.

The genes are TRBV19 and TRBJ1-3; 7 nucleotides line up with TRBD1. There are 15 residues in the CDR3. Germline assignment: CDR1 LNHDA and CDR2 SQIVND (reference sequence). Losses at the gene ends were 6 bases for V and 0 bases for J; bases not matched to a gene: 5. The CDR3 bases are TGTGCCAGTAGCGTCGGGACAGTCTCTGGAAACACCATATATTTT. It encodes CASSVGTVSGNTIYF.

CDR3 DNA sequence: TGTGCCTGGAGTTCCGAGTCGGGGGAGCAGTACTTC. Its protein product is CAWSSESGEQYF. The V call is TRBV30, the J call TRBJ2-5; maybe TRBD2 (6 bases). The CDR3 sequence is 12 residues long. From germline, CDR1 is GTSNPN and CDR2 SVGIG (reference sequence). V gave up 2 bases and J gave up 11 bases, with 15 bases separating them.

The rearrangement joins TRBV7-2 to TRBJ2-5, with 8 bases aligning to TRBD2. With the DNA end fitting TRBJ2-7 better, the J assignment may be wrong. The CDR3 sequence is 16 residues long. In germline, CDR1 is SGHTA, CDR2 FQGNSA. CDR3 nucleotides: TGTGCCAGCAGCTCGATTGGGAGCGGGAGTGCGTACGAGCAGTACTTC. Protein product: CASSSIGSGSAYEQYF.

The J gene is TRBJ1-2, the V gene TRBV7-9; the D gene is possibly TRBD1 (5 bases). CDR3 length equals 16 residues. Germline-derived CDR1 and CDR2 are SEHNR and FQNEAQ (reference sequence). Between the trimmed V and J ends, which lost 0 bases and 1 base, there was a span of 12 bases. In DNA, the CDR3 is TGTGCCAGCAGCTTAGCGCTCAGGGAAGGTAACTATGGCTACACCTTC. It yields the protein CASSLALREGNYGYTF.

The chain couples TRBV5-4 to TRBJ2-2; 12 bases are a match to TRBD2. The germline V gene encodes CDR1 SGHNT and CDR2 YYREEE (reference sequence). Trimming removed 5 bases from V and 8 bases from J; junction bases left unmatched: 7. This CDR3 contains 15 residues. The CDR3 loop reads CASRQTSGRGGELFF. Written as DNA, the CDR3 is TGTGCCAGCAGACAGACTAGCGGGAGAGGTGGGGAGCTGTTTTTT.

The rearrangement uses TRBV5-1 and TRBJ2-1; 8 bases are a match to TRBD2. The V segment lost 4 bases and the J segment 5 bases; nucleotides outside the gene matches: 11. CDR3 length equals 16 residues. The germline gives CDR1 SGHRS, CDR2 YFSETQ. The CDR3 loop is CASSPLVLAGDNEQFF. In DNA, the CDR3 is TGCGCCAGCAGCCCTTTGGTCCTAGCGGGTGACAATGAGCAGTTCTTC.

The CDR3 bases are TGCGCCAGCAGCTTGCGAGCGGGAGGGCCTATCTACGAGCAGTACTTC. Residues: CASSLRAGGPIYEQYF. The gene calls are TRBV4-1 and TRBJ2-7; 10 bases fit TRBD2. Germline-derived CDR1 and CDR2 are MGHRA and YSYEKL. The V gene end was trimmed by 5 bases and the J gene end by 3 bases; junction bases not matched to a gene: 10. The CDR3 runs 16 residues.

The chain carries TRBV18 and TRBJ2-7; D is possibly TRBD2 (7 bases). Germline CDR1 reads KGHSH; CDR2 reads LQKENI. This CDR3 has 15 amino acids. V was pared by 1 base and J by 2 bases, with 12 bases between. The CDR3 reads CASSPQGGTTYEQYF. CDR3 DNA: TGTGCCAGCTCACCACAGGGGGGGACCACCTACGAGCAGTACTTC.

The chain has TRBV15 and TRBJ2-2; TRBD2 agrees at 7 bases. Germline assignment: CDR1 LNHNV and CDR2 YYDKDF (reference sequence). J lost 3 bases, V lost 5 bases, and 12 bases had no gene match. This CDR3 has 17 residues. CDR3 in amino acids: CATSRRPGGGYTGELFF. The CDR3 coding sequence is TGTGCCACCAGCCGTCGGCCCGGCGGGGGTTACACCGGGGAGCTGTTTTTT.

CDR3 protein: CASSPPSGGISYEQYF. The CDR3 nucleotides read TGTGCCAGCTCACCACCTTCGGGGGGGATCTCCTACGAGCAGTACTTC. The chain combines TRBV18 with TRBJ2-7; the match to TRBD2 covers 8 bases. This CDR3 contains 16 residues. Per the germline V gene, CDR1 is KGHSH and CDR2 is LQKENI. The V segment lost 0 bases and the J segment 0 bases; nucleotides outside the gene matches: 4.

V gene TRBV7-2 combines with J gene TRBJ2-1; no firm D call. Germline V CDR1 and CDR2: SGHTA, FQGNSA. The CDR3 is 11 residues long. The V gene lost 5 bases and the J gene lost 13 bases, with 12 bases spanning the gap. The CDR3 reads CASSILVPQFF. The CDR3, as DNA: TGTGCCAGCAGCATACTGGTACCTCAGTTCTTC.

The chain links TRBV13 to TRBJ2-1, with a possible D match to TRBD2 (6 bases). The germline V and J ends were trimmed by 0 bases and 9 bases, with 18 bases remaining between them. The CDR3 has 16 residues. Per the germline V gene, CDR1 is PRHDT and CDR2 is FYEKMQ (reference sequence). Here the CDR3 reads CASSLGGGIPTGEQFF. The CDR3 bases are TGTGCCAGCAGCTTAGGCGGGGGAATTCCTACCGGTGAGCAGTTCTTC.

V is TRBV4-2 and J is TRBJ2-3; 9 bases agree with TRBD2. The V gene end was trimmed by 4 bases and the J gene end by 3 bases; junction bases not matched to a gene: 11. CDR3 size: 17 residues. Germline V gene lookup returns CDR1 LGHNA and CDR2 YNFKEQ. Here the CDR3 DNA reads TGTGCCAGCAGCCCCTATCGGGGGACTAGCAGGACAGATACGCAGTATTTT. Its translation: CASSPYRGTSRTDTQYF.

This chain's CDR3 is CASSLAPGLASSYEQYF. Here the CDR3 DNA reads TGTGCCAGCAGCTTAGCACCGGGACTAGCGAGCTCCTACGAGCAGTACTTC. V is TRBV7-2 and J is TRBJ2-7, with TRBD2 matching over 10 bases. Germline CDR1 is SGHTA and CDR2 is FQGNSA. This CDR3 is 17 amino acids long. V dropped 0 bases and J dropped 0; count of bases not matched to a gene: 5. Based on the CDR3 plus reference TRBV7-2 and TRBJ2-7, the full variable domain is GAGVSQSPSNKVTEKGKDVELRCDPISGHTALYWYRQSLGQGLEFLIYFQGNSAPDKSGLPSDRFSAERTGGSVSTLTIQRTQQEDSAVYLCASSLAPGLASSYEQYFGPGTRLTVT.

This chain connects TRBV18 to TRBJ1-1; 7 bases align to TRBD1. CDR3 length: 15 residues. With V trimmed by 5 bases and J by 3 bases, 9 bases remained unmatched. Germline V gene data show CDR1 as KGHSH and CDR2 as LQKENI. The CDR3 nucleotides read TGTGCCAGCTCAGGTAACGGACAGGTGCACACTGAAGCTTTCTTT. This sequence encodes CASSGNGQVHTEAFF.

V is TRBV30 and J is TRBJ2-1, with D perhaps TRBD2 (6 bases). Germline V lookup: CDR1 GTSNPN, CDR2 SVGIG (reference sequence). The CDR3 length is 16 residues. V was trimmed by 2 bases and J by 2 bases, leaving 16 bases between them. CDR3 protein: CAWSSNSGVTYNEQFF. The CDR3 DNA reads as TGTGCCTGGAGTTCGAATAGCGGCGTAACCTACAATGAGCAGTTCTTC.

The rearrangement joins TRBV5-1 to TRBJ2-1; 7 bases map to TRBD2. J lost 7 bases, V lost 4 bases, and 14 bases had no gene match. This CDR3 contains 16 residues. The germline CDR1 and CDR2 sequences are SGHRS and YFSETQ. The CDR3 region has the DNA TGCGCCAGCAGCCTACATCTGGCGGGAGCTGGAAATGAGCAGTTCTTC. It encodes CASSLHLAGAGNEQFF.